This entry is about one TCR beta chain. The authors used template switching to add a universal primer site and gave cDNA unique molecular identifiers. TCRdb independently ran MiXCR on the 5' RACE reads; one entry per CDR3 protein. The table includes 1.5 million to 2 million distinct CDR3 sequences, about 32% detected once. The record originates from a study of identical twins. Trimming took off 8 bases at V and 10 bases at J, with 8 bases between the two ends. The V gene's germline CDR1 is MNHEY and CDR2 SMNVEV (reference sequence). This CDR3 is built from 9 residues. This sequence originates from a newborn girl in good health. Sequenced sample: cord blood. V is TRBV27 and J is TRBJ1-1; D unclear. In DNA, the CDR3 is TGTGCCAGCCCCAGGAGAGCTTTCTTT. Its protein product is CASPRRAFF.